These 29 T cell receptor beta chains originate from one sample sequenced in a study of blood T cells in healthy people across ages. Next came a second PCR, run for roughly 6 to 11 cycles, which used a sample-barcoded 5' primer along with a J-beta primer mix. From the 5' RACE reads, TCRdb called clonotypes with MiXCR, one entry per CDR3 protein. The sample lists roughly 2 million distinct CDR3 sequences, roughly 49% occurring once. The sample was blood. All receptors come from a middle-aged woman in good health.

Turning to this clonotype: This may come from a read error, since a much larger clone is one base off. The chain recombines TRBV29-1 with TRBJ2-7, with 8 bases identical to TRBD1. CDR1 and CDR2 from the germline V gene are SQVTM and ANQGSEA. The CDR3 loop spans 15 amino acids. V lost 7 bases and J lost 3; bases outside the gene matches: 14. The CDR3 DNA follows: TGCAGCGCCGATGTCGGGACAGGAGGAAACTACGAGCAGTACTTC. Protein: CSADVGTGGNYEQYF.

This clonotype came up a few times. The chain links TRBV7-8 to TRBJ2-5; TRBD2 might be the D (6 bases). V was trimmed by 3 bases and J by 3 bases, leaving 17 bases between them. The CDR3 runs 16 residues. Germline CDR1 reads SGHVS; CDR2 reads FQNEAQ. The CDR3 loop is CASSLRGGIREETQYF. CDR3 coding DNA: TGTGCCAGCAGCTTGCGGGGCGGTATTAGGGAAGAGACCCAGTACTTC. Using reference TRBV7-8 and TRBJ2-5 for the parts outside the CDR3, the full variable domain is GAGVSQSPRYKVAKRGQDVALRCDPISGHVSLFWYQQALGQGPEFLTYFQNEAQLDKSGLPSDRFFAERPEGSVSTLKIQRTQQEDSAVYLCASSLRGGIREETQYFGPGTRLLVL.

The V and J genes are TRBV28 and TRBJ1-6; D unresolved. V was pared by 6 bases and J by 16 bases, with 16 bases between. Germline values: CDR1 MDHEN, CDR2 SYDVKM. The CDR3 spans 12 residues. CDR3 sequence (DNA): TGTGCCAGCAGAACGGGCTGGACTTCTCTCCACTTT. Translation gives CASRTGWTSLHF.

There are a few counts of this clonotype. The V call is TRBV6-5, the J call TRBJ2-1; maybe TRBD2 (5 bases). CDR1 MNHEY and CDR2 SVGAGI come from the germline V gene. There are 11 residues in the CDR3. Trimming removed 2 bases at V and 12 bases at J, with 8 bases between. CDR3 sequence: CASSYLGGQFF. CDR3 nucleotides: TGTGCCAGCAGTTACCTTGGAGGGCAGTTCTTC.

The chain combines TRBV6-2 or TRBV6-3 with TRBJ2-6, with TRBD1 identical over 8 bases. Germline-derived CDR1 and CDR2 are MNHEY and SVGEGT. CDR3 size: 17 residues. V was pared by 6 bases and J by 0 bases, with 7 bases of the junction left unmatched. CDR3 nucleotide sequence: TGTGCCAGCAGGGACGGACAGGGAACCTCTGGGGCCAACGTCCTGACTTTC. Protein sequence: CASRDGQGTSGANVLTF.

This clonotype was observed a handful of times. This chain links TRBV7-2 with TRBJ2-3; 8 positions match TRBD2. CDR1 and CDR2 from the germline V gene are SGHTA and FQGNSA. With V trimmed by 3 bases and J by 2 bases, 4 bases remained unmatched. The CDR3 consists of 15 residues. This CDR3 is CASSFRSGNTDTQYF. CDR3 coding DNA: TGTGCCAGCAGCTTTCGTAGCGGGAACACAGATACGCAGTATTTT.

This clonotype was seen ten or more times. This chain joins TRBV12-3 or TRBV12-4 and TRBJ2-1, with TRBD2 matching 10 bases. The CDR3 length is 16 residues. Trimming cost V 6 bases and J 6 bases; bases outside gene matches: 11. The CDR3 spells CASRSSDLAGVNEQFF. The CDR3 DNA sequence: TGTGCCAGCAGATCCTCCGATCTAGCGGGGGTCAATGAGCAGTTCTTC.

The CDR3 region is CASSRLYSGDFTDTQYF. The DNA for the CDR3 is TGCGCCAGCAGCCGACTTTATAGCGGGGACTTCACAGATACGCAGTATTTT. V gene TRBV4-3 combines with J gene TRBJ2-3, with 8 bases aligning to TRBD2. V trimming: 4 bases; J trimming: 2 bases; junction bases outside the gene matches: 11. CDR1 is LGHNA, CDR2 YSLEER, per germline. The CDR3 loop spans 17 amino acids.

The CDR3 spells CASSFAGQGVFEQYF. In nucleotides, the CDR3 is TGTGCCAGCAGTTTTGCCGGACAGGGGGTGTTCGAGCAGTACTTC. The chain links TRBV27 to TRBJ2-7, with TRBD1 matching 10 bases. Germline-derived CDR1 and CDR2 are MNHEY and SMNVEV (reference sequence). The CDR3 is 15 residues long. With V trimmed by 3 bases and J by 6 bases, 8 bases remained unmatched.

Only a few counts were recorded for this clonotype. The rearrangement uses TRBV10-3 and TRBJ2-7, with a weak D call TRBD1 (6 bases). The length of the CDR3 is 16 residues. The germline CDR1 and CDR2 sequences are ENHRY and SYGVKD. V lost 2 bases and J 0 bases, leaving 14 bases between the germline ends. CDR3 DNA: TGTGCCATCAGTGAGCCACAGGGATCCCCCTCCTACGAGCAGTACTTC. This gives the protein CAISEPQGSPSYEQYF.

V and J are TRBV5-6 and TRBJ2-1; possible D gene TRBD2, 5 bases. CDR3 length equals 15 residues. Looked up from germline, CDR1 is SGHDT and CDR2 is YYEEEE. The V end was cut by 6 bases, the J end by 3 bases, with 16 bases between. The CDR3 DNA sequence: TGTGCCAGCAAGGATACTAGTATCATCTACAATGAGCAGTTCTTC. It is translated as CASKDTSIIYNEQFF.

The chain uses TRBV7-9 and TRBJ1-5; D is unresolved. Trimming shortened V by 2 bases and J by 5 bases, and 7 bases separated the two germline ends. Germline V lookup: CDR1 SEHNR, CDR2 FQNEAQ (reference sequence). The CDR3 contains 13 residues. The DNA of the CDR3 is TGTGCCAGCAGCTTATTTACGGATCAGCCCCAGCATTTT. As protein: CASSLFTDQPQHF.

The rearrangement uses TRBV7-2 and TRBJ1-5, with D possibly being TRBD1 (6 bases). V lost 6 bases to trimming and J lost 6 bases, with 15 bases between them. This CDR3 region has 14 residues. Germline V lookup: CDR1 SGHTA, CDR2 FQGNSA. The CDR3 sequence is CASRGGGGGQPQHF. CDR3 in DNA: TGTGCCAGCAGAGGGGGGGGAGGTGGTCAGCCCCAGCATTTT.

V is TRBV7-2 and J is TRBJ1-5; D gene uncertain. CDR3 length equals 17 residues. The germline CDR1 and CDR2 sequences are SGHTA and FQGNSA. V lost 1 base and J 0 bases, leaving 13 bases between the germline ends. CDR3 sequence: CASSLEGGPYSNQPQHF. CDR3 DNA sequence: TGTGCCAGCAGCTTAGAAGGCGGACCTTATAGCAATCAGCCCCAGCATTTT.

The rearrangement links TRBV27 to TRBJ1-5; D gene ambiguous. Germline V lookup: CDR1 MNHEY, CDR2 SMNVEV (reference sequence). The CDR3 totals 11 residues. Trimming cost V 9 bases and J 4 bases, with 7 bases left between them. The CDR3 protein is CASGRNQPQHF. CDR3 DNA sequence: TGTGCCAGTGGTCGAAATCAGCCCCAGCATTTT.

This clonotype was recorded a few times. For the CDR3, the DNA is TGTGCCAGCAGTTACCTCGTCGACAGACAGACCTACAATGAGCAGTTCTTC. Protein sequence: CASSYLVDRQTYNEQFF. The chain recombines TRBV6-5 with TRBJ2-1, with a possible D match to TRBD1 (5 bases). The V and J ends lost 2 bases and 2 bases respectively, with 16 bases between them. This CDR3 spans 17 amino acids. From germline, CDR1 is MNHEY and CDR2 SVGAGI.

This clonotype came up a few times. J is TRBJ2-3 and V is TRBV4-2; 11 bases map to TRBD2. This CDR3 is built from 16 residues. V shed 4 bases and J 0 bases; nucleotides not matched to a gene: 3. CDR1 and CDR2 (germline): LGHNA, YNFKEQ. The CDR3 here is CASSPIAGGSTDTQYF. The CDR3, as DNA: TGTGCCAGCAGCCCAATAGCGGGGGGGAGCACAGATACGCAGTATTTT.

The rearrangement uses TRBV2 and TRBJ2-7; D is undetermined. V shed 4 bases and J shed 0 bases, with 10 bases lying between them. Germline loops: CDR1 SNHLY, CDR2 FYNNEI. The CDR3 length is 14 residues. Written as DNA, the CDR3 is TGTGCCAGCAGTGCGACGGAAACCTCCTACGAGCAGTACTTC. It specifies CASSATETSYEQYF.

The chain recombines TRBV7-2 with TRBJ2-3; TRBD2 aligns across 7 bases. Germline lookup yields CDR1 SGHTA and CDR2 FQGNSA. After removal of 6 bases from V and 2 bases from J, the junction contained 8 bases not matched to a gene. The CDR3 runs to 15 residues. The CDR3 bases are TGTGCCAGCAGTCTAACGGGGAGGGACACAGATACGCAGTATTTT. Its protein is CASSLTGRDTDTQYF.

The chain uses TRBV5-6 and TRBJ2-1; 8 bases match TRBD2. The CDR3 sequence is 16 residues long. Germline lookup yields CDR1 SGHDT and CDR2 YYEEEE. The junction had 7 bases not matched to a gene; V was cut back by 0 bases and J by 5 bases. The CDR3 bases are TGTGCCAGCAGCTTGGCACTAGCGGAGATCAACAATGAGCAGTTCTTC. It yields the protein CASSLALAEINNEQFF.

This chain uses TRBV9 with TRBJ2-3; the D gene is possibly TRBD2 (6 bases). Germline values: CDR1 SGDLS, CDR2 YYNGEE. V lost 3 bases to trimming and J lost 4 bases, with 15 bases between them. The CDR3 is made up of 15 amino acids. DNA for the CDR3: TGTGCCAGCAGCGCTGGGGGAGGAAGGGCAGATACGCAGTATTTT. Its protein is CASSAGGGRADTQYF.

V usage is TRBV20-1 and J usage is TRBJ2-7; no reliable D call. This CDR3 is 14 amino acids long. Trimming pared 6 bases from V and 3 bases from J, leaving 18 bases between. Germline CDR1 reads DFQATT; CDR2 reads SNEGSKA (reference sequence). The CDR3 loop reads CSAHERGPIYEQYF. CDR3 DNA sequence: TGCAGTGCCCATGAACGAGGACCGATCTACGAGCAGTACTTC.

The rearrangement uses TRBV12-3 or TRBV12-4 and TRBJ2-4, with D perhaps assigned TRBD1 or TRBD2 (6 bases each). V lost 4 bases, J lost 11 bases, and 12 bases lay in between. The CDR3 has 12 amino acids. CDR3 in amino acids: CASSSNREVQYF. Here the CDR3 DNA reads TGTGCCAGCAGTTCTAACAGGGAGGTTCAGTACTTC.

This clonotype was seen only a few times. The J gene is TRBJ2-7, the V gene TRBV10-3; no reliable D call. V gave up 8 bases and J gave up 6 bases, with 8 bases separating them. The CDR3 spans 10 residues. Germline V gene sequence: CDR1 ENHRY, CDR2 SYGVKD. In DNA form, the CDR3 reads TGTGCCATCGGAGCCGGCGAGCAGTACTTC. Its protein is CAIGAGEQYF.

This clonotype was observed once. The genes are TRBV29-1 and TRBJ2-2; 11 bases align to TRBD1. This CDR3 contains 14 residues. From germline, CDR1 is SQVTM and CDR2 ANQGSEA. V dropped 4 bases and J dropped 5; count of bases not matched to a gene: 3. CDR3: CSVGGQGGTGELFF. Written as DNA, the CDR3 is TGCAGCGTTGGGGGACAGGGGGGGACCGGGGAGCTGTTTTTT.

The chain combines TRBV20-1 with TRBJ2-3, with 7 bases lining up with TRBD2. The CDR3 has 14 residues. Germline V gives CDR1 DFQATT, CDR2 SNEGSKA (reference sequence). V trimming: 4 bases; J trimming: 3 bases; junction bases outside the gene matches: 7. In DNA, the CDR3 is TGCAGTGCTATCGGGGCTAGCGGTACAGATACGCAGTATTTT. Amino acids: CSAIGASGTDTQYF.

With regard to this clonotype: Germline and junction disagree at one end, which may indicate a read error. The J gene is TRBJ2-1, the V gene TRBV6-2 or TRBV6-3, with D perhaps assigned TRBD1 or TRBD2 (5 bases each). CDR1 is MNHEY and CDR2 is SVGEGT in the germline V gene. The CDR3 runs 21 residues. This CDR3 reads CAGSSSGSGPGGVRPYNEQFF. CDR3 bases: TGTGCCGGCAGTTCCTCCGGCTCGGGACCCGGAGGCGTAAGACCCTACAATGAGCAGTTCTTC.

V usage is TRBV20-1 and J usage is TRBJ1-1, with D possibly TRBD1 on 5 matching bases. The CDR3 consists of 15 residues. V gave up 0 bases and J gave up 4 bases, with 15 bases separating them. Germline V gene data show CDR1 as DFQATT and CDR2 as SNEGSKA (reference sequence). This CDR3 reads CSARDYGRASTEAFF. Written as DNA, the CDR3 is TGCAGTGCTAGAGATTATGGCAGGGCGAGCACTGAAGCTTTCTTT.

J is TRBJ2-3 and V is TRBV4-3; 7 positions agree with TRBD2. The junction had 10 bases not matched to a gene; V was cut back by 4 bases and J by 0 bases. CDR1 is LGHNA, CDR2 YSLEER, per germline. The CDR3 runs to 17 residues. The CDR3 spells CASSPGDPAGSTDTQYF. CDR3 nucleotides: TGCGCCAGCAGCCCCGGGGATCCAGCGGGGAGCACAGATACGCAGTATTTT.